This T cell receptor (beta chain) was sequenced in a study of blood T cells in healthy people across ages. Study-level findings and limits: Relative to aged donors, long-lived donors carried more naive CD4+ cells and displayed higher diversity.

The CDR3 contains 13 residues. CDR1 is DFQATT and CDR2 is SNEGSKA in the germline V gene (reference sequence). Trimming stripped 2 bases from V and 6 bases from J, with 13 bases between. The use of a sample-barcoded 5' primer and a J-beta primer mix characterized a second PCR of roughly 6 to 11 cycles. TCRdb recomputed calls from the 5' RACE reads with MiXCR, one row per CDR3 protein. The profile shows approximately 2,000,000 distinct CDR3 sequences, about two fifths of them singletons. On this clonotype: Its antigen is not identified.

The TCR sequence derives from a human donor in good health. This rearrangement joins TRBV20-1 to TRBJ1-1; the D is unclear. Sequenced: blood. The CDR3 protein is CSARPLIFPEAFF. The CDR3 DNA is TGCAGTGCTAGACCACTCATTTTCCCTGAAGCTTTCTTT.